Described below is a single TCR beta chain sequence and its context. Its target is unknown. This sample was included in a study of cytomegalovirus exposure and HLA in healthy donors. At the level of the study: Findings of an earlier analysis included 117 million unique TCR beta sequences from 190 million or so T cells.

Whole-study findings and limits: Investigators reported under 200 TCR beta chains as tied to cytomegalovirus. Other equally common chains were less clonally expanded than HLA-associated TCR beta chains, a later analysis showed.

It was with 60 Vbeta and 13 Jbeta primers that the PCR ran. Only in-frame clones appear in the TCRdb table, and some are missing; sequencing was by immunoSEQ multiplex PCR. The data show roughly 130,000 clones, with just over 70% seen just once and roughly 2.7% held by the top ten. These donors counted as nominally healthy when sampled, but unrecorded immune exposures were likely. Sequencing was performed on PBMCs. This receptor was identified in an older woman in good health and CMV-seropositive.

CDR3 region: CASSWTGPYNTGELFF. CDR3 coding DNA: TGCGCCAGCAGCTGGACAGGACCCTATAACACCGGGGAGCTGTTTTTT. The genes are TRBV10-2 and TRBJ2-2, with 7 nucleotides matching TRBD1. Germline values: CDR1 WSHSY, CDR2 SAAADI. The CDR3 consists of 16 residues. V was clipped by 6 bases and J by 2 bases; unmatched bases: 9.